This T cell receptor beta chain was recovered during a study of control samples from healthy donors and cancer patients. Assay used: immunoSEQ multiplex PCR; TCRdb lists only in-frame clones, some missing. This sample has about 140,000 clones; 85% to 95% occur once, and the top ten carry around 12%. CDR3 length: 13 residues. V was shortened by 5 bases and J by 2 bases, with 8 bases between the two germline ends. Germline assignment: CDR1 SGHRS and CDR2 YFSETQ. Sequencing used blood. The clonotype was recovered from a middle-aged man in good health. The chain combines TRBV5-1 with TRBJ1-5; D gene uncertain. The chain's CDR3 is CASRLGGNQPQHF. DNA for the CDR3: TGCGCCAGCAGGTTAGGCGGCAATCAGCCCCAGCATTTT.